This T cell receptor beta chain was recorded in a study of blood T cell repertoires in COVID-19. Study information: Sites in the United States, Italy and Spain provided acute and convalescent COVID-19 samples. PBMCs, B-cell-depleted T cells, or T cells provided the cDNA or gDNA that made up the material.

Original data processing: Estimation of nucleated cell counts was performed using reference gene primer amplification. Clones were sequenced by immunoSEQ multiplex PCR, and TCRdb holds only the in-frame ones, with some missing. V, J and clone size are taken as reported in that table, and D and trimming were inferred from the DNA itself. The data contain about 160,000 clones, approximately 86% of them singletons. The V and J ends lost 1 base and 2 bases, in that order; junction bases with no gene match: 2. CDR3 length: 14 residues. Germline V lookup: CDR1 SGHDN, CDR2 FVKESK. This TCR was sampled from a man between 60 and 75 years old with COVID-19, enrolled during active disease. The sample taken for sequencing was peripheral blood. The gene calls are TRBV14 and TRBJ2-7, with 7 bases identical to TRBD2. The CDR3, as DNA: TGTGCCAGCAGCCAAGTGCTAGCGGCCTACGAGCAGTACTTC. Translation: CASSQVLAAYEQYF.